This TCR beta chain is from a study of shared clonotypes between healthy human individuals. Study-level findings and limits: Collection of samples was limited to blood; tissue repertoires likely differ. Relative to clonotypes present in all four donors, those not shared had lower generation probabilities. The diversity represented, both genetic and in exposure history, was limited by few donors.

TCRdb's copy holds only in-frame clones and misses some; the assay was immunoSEQ multiplex PCR. Of over a million clones detected, under 80% appear once; the ten largest clones hold around 1.4%. This clone appeared many times. Its target is unknown. Adult donors, all healthy and HIV-negative, had no recent acute infections or vaccinations. The CDR3 has 15 residues. Germline lookup yields CDR1 SNHLY and CDR2 FYNNEI. Trimming pared 6 bases from V and 1 base from J, leaving 15 bases between. The rearrangement joins TRBV2 to TRBJ1-1; tentative D call: TRBD1 (6 bases). The sample taken for sequencing was memory CD4+ T cells sorted from blood. The subset denotes: CD45RA-negative fraction. The TCR sequence derives from a man between 18 and 35 years old in good health. The CDR3 region has the DNA TGTGCCAGCAGGGGGGCGACAGGACCGAACACTGAAGCTTTCTTT. Translated: CASRGATGPNTEAFF.